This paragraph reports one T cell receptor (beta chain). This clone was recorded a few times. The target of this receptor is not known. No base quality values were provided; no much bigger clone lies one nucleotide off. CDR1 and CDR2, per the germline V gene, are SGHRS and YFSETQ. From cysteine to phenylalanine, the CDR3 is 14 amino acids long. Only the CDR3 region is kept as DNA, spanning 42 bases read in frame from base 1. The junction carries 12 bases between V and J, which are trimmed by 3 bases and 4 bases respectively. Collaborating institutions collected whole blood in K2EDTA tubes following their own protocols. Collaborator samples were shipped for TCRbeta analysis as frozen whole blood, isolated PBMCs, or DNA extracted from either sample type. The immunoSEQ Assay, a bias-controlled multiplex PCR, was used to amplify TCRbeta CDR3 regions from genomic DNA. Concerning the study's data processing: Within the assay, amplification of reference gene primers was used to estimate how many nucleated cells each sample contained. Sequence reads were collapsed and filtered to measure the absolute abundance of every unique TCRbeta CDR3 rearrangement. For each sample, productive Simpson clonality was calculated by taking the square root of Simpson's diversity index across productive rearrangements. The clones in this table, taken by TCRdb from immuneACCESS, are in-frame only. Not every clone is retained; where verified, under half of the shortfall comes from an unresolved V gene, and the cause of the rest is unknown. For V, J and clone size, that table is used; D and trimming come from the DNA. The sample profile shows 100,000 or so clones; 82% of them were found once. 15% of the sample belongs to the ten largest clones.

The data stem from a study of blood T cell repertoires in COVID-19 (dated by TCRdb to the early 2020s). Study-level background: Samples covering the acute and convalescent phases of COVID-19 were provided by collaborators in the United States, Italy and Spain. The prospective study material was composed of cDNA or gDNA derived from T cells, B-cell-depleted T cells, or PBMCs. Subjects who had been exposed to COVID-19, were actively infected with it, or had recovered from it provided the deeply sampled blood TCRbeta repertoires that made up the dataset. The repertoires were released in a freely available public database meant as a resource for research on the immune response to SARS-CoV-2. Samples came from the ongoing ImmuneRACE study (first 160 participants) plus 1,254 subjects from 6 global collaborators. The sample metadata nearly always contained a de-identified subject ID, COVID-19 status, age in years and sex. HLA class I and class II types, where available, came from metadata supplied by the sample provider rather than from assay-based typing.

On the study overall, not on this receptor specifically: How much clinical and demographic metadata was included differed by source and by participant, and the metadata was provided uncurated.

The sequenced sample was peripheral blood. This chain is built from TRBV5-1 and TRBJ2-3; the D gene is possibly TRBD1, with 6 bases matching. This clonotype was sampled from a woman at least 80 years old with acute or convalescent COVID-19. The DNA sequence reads TGCGCCAGCAGCTCCGAACAGGGTGCAGATACGCAGTATTTT. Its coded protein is CASSSEQGADTQYF.